This T cell receptor beta chain was captured by sequencing in a study of T cell changes during pregnancy in multiple sclerosis. This CDR3 region has 11 residues. The germline CDR1 and CDR2 sequences are MGHDK and SYGVNS. Trimming removed 6 bases from V and 6 bases from J, with 9 bases in between. The table came from immunoSEQ multiplex PCR; TCRdb's copy has only in-frame clones and leaves some out. The data show about 51,000 clones, with 85% to 95% seen just once and around 0.6% held by the top ten. This chain joins TRBV25-1 and TRBJ2-7, with unresolved D. The specimen was CD4+ T cells from peripheral blood mononuclear cells, collected in the second trimester of pregnancy. The TCR originated in a female donor with multiple sclerosis, enrolled in a pregnancy study. The CDR3 reads CASRSLFEQYF. The CDR3 region has the DNA TGTGCCAGCAGGTCTCTTTTCGAGCAGTACTTC.